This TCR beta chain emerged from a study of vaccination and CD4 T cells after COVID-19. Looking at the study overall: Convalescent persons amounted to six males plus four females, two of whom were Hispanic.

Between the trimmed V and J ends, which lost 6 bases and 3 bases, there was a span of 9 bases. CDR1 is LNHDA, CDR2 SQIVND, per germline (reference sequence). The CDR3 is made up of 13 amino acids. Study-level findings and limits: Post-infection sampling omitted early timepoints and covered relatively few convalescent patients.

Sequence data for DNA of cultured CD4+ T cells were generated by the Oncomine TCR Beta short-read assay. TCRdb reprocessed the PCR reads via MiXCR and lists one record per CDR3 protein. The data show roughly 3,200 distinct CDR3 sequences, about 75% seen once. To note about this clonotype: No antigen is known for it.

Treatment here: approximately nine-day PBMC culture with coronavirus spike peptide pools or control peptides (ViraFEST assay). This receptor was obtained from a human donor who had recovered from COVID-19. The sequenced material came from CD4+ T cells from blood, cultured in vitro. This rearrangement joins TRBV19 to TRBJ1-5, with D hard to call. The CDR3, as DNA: TGTGCCAGTAGGAAGTCTCTCAATCAGCCCCAGCATTTT. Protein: CASRKSLNQPQHF.